This TCR beta chain was identified in a study of T cell repertoires in cytomegalovirus infection. Concerning this clonotype: The antigen is undetermined.

This CDR3 has 13 amino acids. Germline V lookup: CDR1 MDHEN, CDR2 SYDVKM. V was trimmed by 8 bases and J by 9 bases, leaving 14 bases between them. TCRdb used MiXCR to reprocess the reads, holding one entry per CDR3 protein. This table has about 830,000 distinct CDR3 sequences, roughly 33% appearing once. Sequenced material: cultured CD8+ T cells from PBMCs, taken from culture after CMV antigen stimulation. V gene TRBV28 combines with J gene TRBJ1-6; D might be TRBD1 (5 bases). This TCR came from a human donor in good health (CMV status not recorded). Some clones in this sample may be carry-over from other donors' samples. The CDR3 sequence: CASGRLGRSPLHF. As DNA, the CDR3 is TGTGCCAGCGGCCGATTGGGGCGTTCACCCCTCCACTTT.